A selection of T cell receptor beta chains follows, all from one sample in a study of blood T cell repertoires in COVID-19. Sequenced by immunoSEQ multiplex PCR; TCRdb stores in-frame clones only, minus some. The sample lists about 97,000 clones, around nine tenths occurring once. Sequenced sample: peripheral blood. These receptors came from a man aged 45 to 65 with COVID-19, enrolled during active disease. Each CDR3 is given with its conserved first and last residue. Each record gives: J gene, V gene, D gene, clone size, CDR3 protein, CDR3 DNA. The D gene is left open where the match is weak. Not every row has a clone size; where given, it reads once, few, many or a size class.

>TRBJ1-1|TRBV20-1|.|.
CSASGSSVNTEAFF
TGCAGTGCTAGTGGTTCTTCTGTGAACACTGAAGCTTTCTTT
>TRBJ2-7|TRBV7-2|.|.
CASSSTYEQYF
TGTGCCAGCAGCTCTACCTACGAGCAGTACTTC
>TRBJ2-1|TRBV4-2|.|.
CASSPDRTYNEQFF
TGTGCCAGCAGCCCGGACAGAACCTACAATGAGCAGTTCTTC
>TRBJ1-2|TRBV5-1|.|.
CASSLTGQDNYGYTF
TGCGCCAGCAGCTTGACGGGACAAGATAACTATGGCTACACCTTC
>TRBJ2-7|TRBV9|.|once
CASSVAGSGSTSAEQYF
TGTGCCAGCAGCGTAGCGGGAAGCGGGTCGACGTCCGCCGAGCAGTACTTC
>TRBJ1-2|TRBV7-2|.|.
CASSSDRWSSGGYTF
TGTGCCAGCAGCTCGGACAGATGGTCGTCAGGTGGCTACACCTTC
>TRBJ2-5|TRBV28|TRBD1|.
CASRDRGQETQYF
TGTGCCAGCCGGGACAGGGGGCAGGAGACCCAGTACTTC
>TRBJ2-2|TRBV9|.|.
CASSVGLATGELFF
TGTGCCAGCAGCGTAGGTTTGGCCACCGGGGAGCTGTTTTTT
>TRBJ1-6|TRBV5-1|TRBD1|.
CASSLEGAGTNSPLHF
TGCGCCAGCAGCTTGGAGGGGGCAGGCACAAATTCACCCCTCCACTTT
>TRBJ1-2|TRBV7-2|.|.
CASSLERVVAYGYTF
TGTGCCAGCAGCTTAGAGCGGGTAGTAGCCTATGGCTACACCTTC
>TRBJ1-2|TRBV10-3|.|.
CAIKVGGLGGYTF
TGTGCCATCAAGGTGGGCGGGTTAGGAGGCTACACCTTC
>TRBJ2-1|TRBV18|TRBD2|.
CASSPPGTGGEQFF
TGTGCCAGCTCACCTCCCGGGACGGGGGGAGAGCAGTTCTTC
>TRBJ2-2|TRBV29-1|TRBD1|.
CSGRTGTGNTGELFF
TGCAGCGGAAGAACCGGGACAGGGAACACCGGGGAGCTGTTTTTT
>TRBJ1-3|TRBV4-1|.|.
CASSRNPQSGAGNTIYF
TGCGCCAGCAGCCGGAATCCACAGTCGGGGGCTGGAAACACCATATATTTT
>TRBJ1-3|TRBV9|.|.
CASSQAAGAGNTIYF
TGTGCCAGCAGCCAGGCCGCGGGTGCTGGAAACACCATATATTTT
>TRBJ1-3|TRBV18|.|.
CASSPSTGSGNTIYF
TGTGCCAGCTCACCCTCGACTGGCTCTGGAAACACCATATATTTT
>TRBJ2-1|TRBV3-1/TRBV3-2|TRBD2|.
CASSLRLAVGEQFF
TGTGCCAGCAGCCTCCGACTAGCAGTAGGAGAGCAGTTCTTC
>TRBJ1-6|TRBV24-1|TRBD1|.
CATNYRGRTYNSPLHF
TGTGCCACCAACTACAGGGGAAGGACTTATAATTCACCCCTCCACTTT
>TRBJ2-5|TRBV7-9|TRBD1|.
CASSSGTVSGETQYF
TGTGCCAGCAGTTCCGGGACAGTTAGTGGGGAGACCCAGTACTTC
>TRBJ2-2|TRBV11-3|TRBD1|.
CASSAGQGTGITGELFF
TGTGCCAGCAGCGCGGGACAGGGGACGGGGATTACCGGGGAGCTGTTTTTT
>TRBJ1-6|TRBV27|.|.
CASSFRGDSPLHF
TGTGCCAGCAGTTTTCGGGGGGATTCACCCCTCCACTTT
>TRBJ2-2|TRBV19|.|.
CASNYGVGTGELFF
TGTGCCAGCAACTACGGGGTAGGGACCGGGGAGCTGTTTTTT
>TRBJ2-6|TRBV18|.|.
CASSPAGAANVLTF
TGTGCCAGCTCCCCCGCGGGGGCGGCCAACGTCCTGACTTTC
>TRBJ2-1|TRBV5-4|TRBD1|once
CASSGGLGGQGAFTYNEQFF
TGTGCCAGCAGCGGGGGCCTGGGGGGACAGGGGGCATTTACCTACAATGAGCAGTTCTTC
>TRBJ2-7|TRBV27|TRBD1|.
CASSFVQGPYEQYF
TGTGCCAGCAGTTTTGTACAGGGGCCCTACGAGCAGTACTTC
>TRBJ2-2|TRBV7-6|TRBD2|.
CASSRRAGRNTGELFF
TGTGCCAGCAGCCGAAGAGCGGGGAGGAACACCGGGGAGCTGTTTTTT